This is a list of T cell receptor beta chains from one sample in a study of early T cells in non-severe SARS-CoV-2 infection. TCRdb re-called the 5' RACE reads with MiXCR, one entry per CDR3 protein. The table has tens of thousands of distinct CDR3 sequences, about 15% seen once; the top ten hold roughly 7%. Sequencing used whole blood. The receptors originated from an adult who was a healthcare worker with PCR-confirmed SARS-CoV-2 infection or an uninfected control (not recorded which). Both conserved end residues are part of each CDR3. Each record gives: CDR3 protein, CDR3 DNA, clone size, V gene, D gene, J gene. A D gene is named only where the DNA matches it firmly. Size tells how often a clone was seen (once, few, many) or the class of an expanded clone, and some rows leave it out.

CDR3 protein: CASSIAATNEKLFF; CDR3 DNA: TGTGCCAGTAGTATAGCTGCTACTAATGAAAAACTGTTTTTT; clone size: many; V gene: TRBV19; D gene: .; J gene: TRBJ1-4
CDR3 protein: CASSFWDRRNTEAFF; CDR3 DNA: TGTGCCAGCAGTTTCTGGGACAGGCGAAACACTGAAGCTTTCTTT; clone size: few; V gene: TRBV28; D gene: TRBD1; J gene: TRBJ1-1
CDR3 protein: CASGKGQFF; CDR3 DNA: TGTGCCAGCGGTAAAGGGCAGTTCTTC; clone size: .; V gene: TRBV9; D gene: .; J gene: TRBJ2-1
CDR3 protein: CASSYGPEQYF; CDR3 DNA: TGTGCCAGCAGTTACGGTCCCGAGCAGTACTTC; clone size: .; V gene: TRBV6-2/TRBV6-3; D gene: .; J gene: TRBJ2-7
CDR3 protein: CASSFNEQFF; CDR3 DNA: TGTGCCAGCAGTTTCAATGAGCAGTTCTTC; clone size: many; V gene: TRBV7-9; D gene: .; J gene: TRBJ2-1
CDR3 protein: CSARASPDIQYF; CDR3 DNA: TGCAGTGCCAGGGCCTCCCCGGACATTCAGTACTTC; clone size: few; V gene: TRBV20-1; D gene: .; J gene: TRBJ2-4
CDR3 protein: CASSQEGTGSSYEQYF; CDR3 DNA: TGTGCCAGCAGCCAAGAAGGGACAGGGAGCTCCTACGAGCAGTACTTC; clone size: .; V gene: TRBV3-1; D gene: TRBD1; J gene: TRBJ2-7
CDR3 protein: CASSLQGARRWFF; CDR3 DNA: TGTGCCAGCAGTTTACAGGGGGCTCGTCGCTGGTTCTTC; clone size: .; V gene: TRBV28; D gene: TRBD1; J gene: TRBJ2-1
CDR3 protein: CSVARTGNYGYTF; CDR3 DNA: TGCAGCGTAGCCCGGACAGGCAACTATGGCTACACCTTC; clone size: few; V gene: TRBV29-1; D gene: TRBD1; J gene: TRBJ1-2
CDR3 protein: CASTPMTGGPYEQYF; CDR3 DNA: TGTGCCAGCACCCCCATGACAGGGGGACCCTACGAGCAGTACTTC; clone size: few; V gene: TRBV6-6; D gene: TRBD1; J gene: TRBJ2-7
CDR3 protein: CSARDTTYNEQFF; CDR3 DNA: TGCAGTGCTAGAGACACGACTTACAATGAGCAGTTCTTC; clone size: few; V gene: TRBV20-1; D gene: .; J gene: TRBJ2-1
CDR3 protein: CASSEGQGVDGYTF; CDR3 DNA: TGTGCCAGCAGTGAGGGACAGGGAGTCGATGGCTACACCTTC; clone size: .; V gene: TRBV6-1; D gene: TRBD1; J gene: TRBJ1-2
CDR3 protein: CSIPDGSEAFF; CDR3 DNA: TGCAGCATCCCGGACGGATCTGAAGCTTTCTTT; clone size: few; V gene: TRBV29-1; D gene: .; J gene: TRBJ1-1
CDR3 protein: CASSTRGREKLFF; CDR3 DNA: TGTGCCAGCAGCACCAGGGGGCGAGAAAAACTGTTTTTT; clone size: .; V gene: TRBV12-3/TRBV12-4; D gene: TRBD1; J gene: TRBJ1-4
CDR3 protein: CASSLAPSRWADFNSPLHF; CDR3 DNA: TGTGCCAGCAGCTTAGCGCCCTCTCGATGGGCGGACTTTAATTCACCCCTCCACTTT; clone size: few; V gene: TRBV7-2; D gene: .; J gene: TRBJ1-6
CDR3 protein: CASSYRQGRTGELFF; CDR3 DNA: TGTGCCAGCAGTTACCGACAGGGGAGAACCGGGGAGCTGTTTTTT; clone size: .; V gene: TRBV6-5; D gene: TRBD1; J gene: TRBJ2-2